This is a list of T cell receptor beta chains from one sample in a study of cytotoxic CD8 clonotypes in ibrutinib-treated CLL. Clones were sequenced by immunoSEQ multiplex PCR, and TCRdb holds only the in-frame ones, with some missing. The table records around 140,000 clones, 70% to 90% of them present only once. The starting material was PBMCs, obtained after 36 months of ibrutinib treatment. These receptors all come from a human donor with chronic lymphocytic leukemia. The CDR3 runs from the conserved cysteine through the conserved F or W. A D gene is named only where the DNA matches it firmly. Size values are once, few and many counts, or a class for expanded clones, and some rows have none.

>13|TRBJ1-2|TRBV5-1|TRBD1|.
CASSPRTGPSYTF
TGCGCCAGCAGCCCCAGGACAGGCCCAAGCTACACCTTC
>19|TRBJ2-3|TRBV30|TRBD2|.
CAWSDGGVAGRGSTDTQYF
TGTGCCTGGAGTGACGGTGGAGTAGCGGGGAGGGGTAGCACAGATACGCAGTATTTT
>14|TRBJ1-1|TRBV9|.|.
CASSVEGGGTEAFF
TGTGCCAGCAGCGTAGAGGGTGGAGGGACTGAAGCTTTCTTT
>13|TRBJ2-3|TRBV5-8|.|once
CASSLLESDTQYF
TGTGCCAGCAGCTTGTTAGAGAGTGATACGCAGTATTTT
>15|TRBJ2-1|TRBV5-1|TRBD2|.
CASSRTSGGAGEQFF
TGCGCCAGCAGCCGGACTAGCGGGGGGGCCGGTGAGCAGTTCTTC
>16|TRBJ2-6|TRBV10-1|.|.
CASSRGVGSGANVLTF
TGCGCCAGCAGTCGAGGGGTCGGCTCTGGGGCCAACGTCCTGACTTTC
>16|TRBJ1-1|TRBV29-1|TRBD1|.
CSVERADRGAKAEAFF
TGCAGCGTTGAACGGGCGGACAGGGGAGCTAAGGCTGAAGCTTTCTTT
>14|TRBJ1-1|TRBV30|.|.
CAWYRPGGNTEAFF
TGTGCCTGGTACCGTCCTGGGGGGAACACTGAAGCTTTCTTT
>12|TRBJ1-2|TRBV30|.|few
CAWSSQTGTYTF
TGTGCCTGGAGTTCCCAGACAGGAACTTACACCTTC
>21|TRBJ1-1|TRBV29-1|TRBD1|.
CSVEPRTGDIQSAGYDTEAFF
TGCAGCGTTGAACCCAGGACAGGAGATATCCAAAGCGCAGGATATGACACTGAAGCTTTCTTT
>15|TRBJ2-2|TRBV6-1|.|.
CASSNRETNTGELFF
TGTGCCAGCAGTAACAGGGAGACGAACACCGGGGAGCTGTTTTTT
>15|TRBJ2-1|TRBV9|TRBD2|.
CASSVAGGQFFEQFF
TGTGCCAGCAGCGTAGCGGGAGGGCAGTTTTTTGAGCAGTTCTTC
>17|TRBJ2-5|TRBV15|.|.
CATSRDPDRKGEWGQYF
TGTGCCACCAGCAGAGATCCAGACAGGAAAGGTGAGTGGGGCCAGTACTTC
>16|TRBJ2-1|TRBV2|.|once
CASSEEAFYRAGEQFF
TGTGCCAGCAGTGAGGAGGCTTTTTACCGGGCCGGTGAGCAGTTCTTC
>13|TRBJ1-5|TRBV5-1|.|few
CASSEGIQQPQHF
TGCGCCAGCAGCGAGGGGATACAACAGCCCCAGCATTTT
>16|TRBJ2-5|TRBV7-8|TRBD1|.
CASSQRTGGRQETQYF
TGTGCCAGCAGCCAGAGGACAGGGGGGAGACAAGAGACCCAGTACTTC
>19|TRBJ2-2|TRBV5-6|TRBD2|.
CASSLVALAGRPNTGELFF
TGTGCCAGCAGCTTGGTTGCCCTAGCGGGGAGGCCGAACACCGGGGAGCTGTTTTTT
>15|TRBJ1-1|TRBV19|TRBD1|.
CASSIGYGTATEAFF
TGTGCCAGTAGTATAGGATACGGGACAGCCACTGAAGCTTTCTTT
>16|TRBJ2-3|TRBV5-4|.|.
CASSFTATSPTDTQYF
TGTGCCAGCAGCTTTACCGCTACTAGTCCTACAGATACGCAGTATTTT
>15|TRBJ1-4|TRBV10-3|.|.
CAISEEDDQSEKLFF
TGTGCCATCAGTGAGGAGGACGACCAGAGCGAAAAACTGTTTTTT
>11|TRBJ2-7|TRBV5-6|.|.
CASSLGGEQYF
TGTGCCAGCAGCTTGGGTGGGGAGCAGTACTTC
>17|TRBJ1-1|TRBV6-1|.|.
CASSEGDLRPENTEAFF
TGTGCCAGCAGTGAGGGGGACTTAAGGCCGGAGAACACTGAAGCTTTCTTT
>13|TRBJ2-2|TRBV19|.|.
CASSSQDAGELFF
TGTGCCAGTAGTAGCCAGGACGCCGGGGAGCTGTTTTTT
>11|TRBJ2-3|TRBV30|.|.
CACYPADTQYF
TGTGCCTGTTATCCCGCAGATACGCAGTATTTT